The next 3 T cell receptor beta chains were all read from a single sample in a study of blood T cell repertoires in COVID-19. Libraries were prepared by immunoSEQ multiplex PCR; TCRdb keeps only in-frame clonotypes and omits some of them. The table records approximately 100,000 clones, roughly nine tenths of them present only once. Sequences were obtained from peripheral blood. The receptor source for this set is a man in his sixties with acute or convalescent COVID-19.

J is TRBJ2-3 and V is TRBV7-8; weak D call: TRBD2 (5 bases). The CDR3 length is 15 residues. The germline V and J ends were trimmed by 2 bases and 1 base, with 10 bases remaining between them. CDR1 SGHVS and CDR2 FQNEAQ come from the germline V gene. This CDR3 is CASSLLLAGTDTQYF. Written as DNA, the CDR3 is TGTGCCAGCAGCTTATTGCTAGCCGGCACAGATACGCAGTATTTT. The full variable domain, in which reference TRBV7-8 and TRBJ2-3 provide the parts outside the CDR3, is GAGVSQSPRYKVAKRGQDVALRCDPISGHVSLFWYQQALGQGPEFLTYFQNEAQLDKSGLPSDRFFAERPEGSVSTLKIQRTQQEDSAVYLCASSLLLAGTDTQYFGPGTRLTVL.

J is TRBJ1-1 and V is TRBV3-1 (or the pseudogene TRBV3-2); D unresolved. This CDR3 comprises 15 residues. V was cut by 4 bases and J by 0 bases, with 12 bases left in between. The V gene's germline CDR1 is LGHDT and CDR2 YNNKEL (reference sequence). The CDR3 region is CASSLSPTMNTEAFF. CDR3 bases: TGTGCCAGCAGCCTTTCTCCAACTATGAACACTGAAGCTTTCTTT.

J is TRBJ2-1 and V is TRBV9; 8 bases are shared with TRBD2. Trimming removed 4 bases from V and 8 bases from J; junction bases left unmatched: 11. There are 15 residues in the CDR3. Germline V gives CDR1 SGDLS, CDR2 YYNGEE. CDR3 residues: CASSPRLALDHEQFF. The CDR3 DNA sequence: TGTGCCAGCAGCCCTCGACTAGCGCTCGACCATGAGCAGTTCTTC.